This T cell receptor beta chain was captured in a study of CD8+ T cells in alopecia areata. General study results and limits: Tissue-resident alphabeta T cells belonging to normal skin likewise get sequenced within scalp specimens.

Sequencing templates came from extracted RNA that was reverse transcribed into cDNA. Libraries were prepared by immunoSEQ multiplex PCR; TCRdb keeps only in-frame clonotypes and omits some of them. Seen here are some 170,000 clones, 65% to 75% observed once, and the top ten hold 9.5% to 12%. Germline CDR1 and CDR2: SGHTA and FQGNSA. The CDR3 is 15 residues long. The germline V and J ends were trimmed by 1 base and 5 bases, with 12 bases remaining between them. Regarding this clone: What it binds is not known.

Those with alopecia areata gave lesional scalp punch biopsies and peripheral blood. Sorting of PBMCs yielded the CD4+ and CD8+ T cells. This TCR came from a human donor with alopecia areata. Source: CD8+ T cells sorted from blood, taken at week 0. V is TRBV7-2 and J is TRBJ1-5; the D is unclear. The CDR3 DNA follows: TGTGCCAGCAGCTTAGGTGGAAGGGTTTATCAGCCCCAGCATTTT. It is translated as CASSLGGRVYQPQHF. Supplemented by reference TRBV7-2 and TRBJ1-5, the full variable domain reads GAGVSQSPSNKVTEKGKDVELRCDPISGHTALYWYRQSLGQGLEFLIYFQGNSAPDKSGLPSDRFSAERTGGSVSTLTIQRTQQEDSAVYLCASSLGGRVYQPQHFGDGTRLSIL.